These T cell receptor beta chains were read from a single sample in a study of T-cell memory formation after mild COVID-19. TCRdb called the 5' RACE reads again in MiXCR, with one record for every CDR3 protein. The sample includes under 250,000 distinct CDR3 sequences, 7.5% to 10% of them seen just once. Sequenced sample: PBMCs or a T cell subset sorted from them (not recorded which). The source of these receptors is a man aged 18 to 30 who had mild COVID-19 (a few samples of this study predate the infection). Cell type and time point are not known. Both conserved end residues are part of each CDR3. A row's size may be missing; if present it is once, few, many or a size class.

length,V,J,size,CDR3
16,TRBV19,TRBJ2-2,NA,CASSPPQTLHTGELFF
13,TRBV9,TRBJ1-4,few,CASSAPSNEKLFF
13,TRBV6-5,TRBJ2-7,NA,CASSADLIYEQYF
13,TRBV20-1,TRBJ2-7,many,CSARRSGGYEQYF
12,TRBV3-1,TRBJ1-2,few,CASSGDAGSYTF
13,TRBV7-2,TRBJ1-5,many,CASSTRGNQPQHF
12,TRBV7-2,TRBJ1-2,few,CASSLAPTGYTF
14,TRBV6-5,TRBJ2-2,NA,CASGDRGYTGELFF
11,TRBV7-9,TRBJ2-7,many,CASSFSYEQYF
17,TRBV4-1,TRBJ2-7,many,CASSQGVTGDGSYEQYF
14,TRBV18,TRBJ1-1,many,CASSPTATNTEAFF
15,TRBV5-1,TRBJ2-5,many,CASSMGLAGQETQYF
14,TRBV20-1,TRBJ1-6,few,CSAAEGPGNSPLHF
14,TRBV7-2,TRBJ2-7,many,CASSLAWLVHEQYF
13,TRBV5-6,TRBJ2-3,many,CASSLIREDTQYF
15,TRBV14,TRBJ2-1,once,CASSATSGGVNEQFF
13,TRBV5-6,TRBJ1-5,once,CASSMEAHQPQHF
14,TRBV10-3,TRBJ2-2,many,CAISGSVATGELFF
12,TRBV24-1,TRBJ2-1,NA,CATSVSGKEQFF
16,TRBV3-1,TRBJ2-5,few,CASSQDLRGYQETQYF
13,TRBV7-9,TRBJ2-3,few,CASSSGAGDTQYF
18,TRBV5-1,TRBJ2-5,NA,CASSLAALGAPGPETQYF
12,TRBV2,TRBJ2-1,NA,CASSEEGTGQFF
15,TRBV7-3,TRBJ2-3,few,CASSPNGLDTDTQYF
15,TRBV5-1,TRBJ2-2,many,CASSLAGQRSGELFF
15,TRBV7-2,TRBJ1-4,many,CASSLLGTANEKLFF
17,TRBV7-6,TRBJ1-3,many,CASSLSGTPSSGNTIYF
13,TRBV11-3,TRBJ2-3,NA,CASSPRPSDTQYF
14,TRBV12-3/TRBV12-4,TRBJ2-1,many,CASKGQGASDEQFF
14,TRBV6-6,TRBJ2-7,many,CASRSGTGAYEQYF
15,TRBV20-1,TRBJ2-5,many,CSIRSSGQSPETQYF
14,TRBV12-3/TRBV12-4,TRBJ1-1,NA,CASSLGRWNTEAFF
15,TRBV25-1,TRBJ1-1,NA,CASSESKGQGVEAFF
14,TRBV10-3,TRBJ1-5,many,CAISEAGADQPQHF
13,TRBV5-1,TRBJ1-1,few,CASSLNGDTEAFF
15,TRBV7-3,TRBJ2-1,few,CASSLGWGTSYEQFF
16,TRBV2,TRBJ2-6,NA,CASTFVRLSGANVLTF
15,TRBV5-1,TRBJ2-3,NA,CASSFLGGSTDTQYF
13,TRBV6-4,TRBJ1-5,NA,CASSAGIDQPQHF
17,TRBV20-1,TRBJ2-6,few,CSARDGTGSSGANVLTF
15,TRBV29-1,TRBJ1-2,NA,CSVRDREGANYGYTF
12,TRBV11-3,TRBJ2-2,few,CASSSPIGELFF
13,TRBV29-1,TRBJ1-4,NA,CSVAGAYNEKLFF
14,TRBV9,TRBJ2-3,few,CASSVSGSTDTQYF
12,TRBV4-2,TRBJ2-7,many,CASSQVPAKQYF
12,TRBV5-1,TRBJ2-7,NA,CASSKDRDEQYF
21,TRBV6-5,TRBJ2-3,few,CASSRDLRIAGLPKFPDTQYF
13,TRBV6-5,TRBJ1-6,NA,CASSGLLGSPLHF
15,TRBV10-3,TRBJ1-6,NA,CAISDRASYNSPLHF
16,TRBV3-1,TRBJ2-1,many,CASSQGKGLAGDEQFF
14,TRBV2,TRBJ1-1,many,CASTGVGARTEAFF
13,TRBV2,TRBJ1-4,few,CASTWQNREKLFF
14,TRBV6-5,TRBJ2-4,NA,CASSYSALEDIQYF
14,TRBV27,TRBJ1-1,few,CASSLFGGTTEAFF
16,TRBV5-1,TRBJ2-3,NA,CASSPEASGLTDTQYF